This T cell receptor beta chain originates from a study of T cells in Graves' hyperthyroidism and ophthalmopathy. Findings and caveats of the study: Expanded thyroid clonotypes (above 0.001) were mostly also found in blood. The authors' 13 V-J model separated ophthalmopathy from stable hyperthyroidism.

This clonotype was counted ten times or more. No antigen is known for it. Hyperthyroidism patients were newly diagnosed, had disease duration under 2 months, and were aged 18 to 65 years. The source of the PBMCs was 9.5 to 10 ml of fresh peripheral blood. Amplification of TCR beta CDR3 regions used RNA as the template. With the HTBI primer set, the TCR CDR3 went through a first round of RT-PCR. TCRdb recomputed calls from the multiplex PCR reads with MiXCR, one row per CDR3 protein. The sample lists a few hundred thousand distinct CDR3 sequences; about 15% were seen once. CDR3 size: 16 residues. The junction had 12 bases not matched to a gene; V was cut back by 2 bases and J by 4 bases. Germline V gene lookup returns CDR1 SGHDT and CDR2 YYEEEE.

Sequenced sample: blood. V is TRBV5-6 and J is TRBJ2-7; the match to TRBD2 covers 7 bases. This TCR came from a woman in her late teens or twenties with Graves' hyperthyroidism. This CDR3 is CASSLWPGGRRYEQYF. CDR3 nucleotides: TGTGCCAGCAGCTTATGGCCGGGAGGTAGAAGGTACGAGCAGTACTTC.